This T cell receptor (beta chain) comes out of a study of shared clonotypes between healthy human individuals. Findings of the study overall: Having only a few donors restricted how much genetic and exposure-history diversity was captured.

There are 14 residues in the CDR3. Per germline, CDR1 MDHEN and CDR2 SYDVKM. V lost 4 bases and J lost 4; bases outside the gene matches: 6. To note about this clone: Its antigen is unidentified.

Produced via immunoSEQ multiplex PCR; TCRdb's table is partial and in-frame only. The table shows roughly 2.2 million clones, with 85% to 95% occurring only once. This TCR derives from a young man in good health. Some clones in this sample may be carry-over from other donors' samples. What was sequenced was naive CD4+ T cells from PBMCs. Subset meaning: CD45RA+ positively selected. The chain links TRBV28 to TRBJ1-2, with TRBD1 matching over 7 bases. The CDR3 DNA reads TGTGCCAGCAGTTACACCACAGGGGTCTATGGCTACACCTTC. Residues: CASSYTTGVYGYTF.